This TCR beta chain comes out of a study of T-cell memory formation after mild COVID-19 (dated by TCRdb to the early 2020s). About the study as a whole: TCR sequence clusters from the two donors were found to be largely donor specific. In two donors, T-cell clones that expanded and contracted after mild COVID-19 were tracked by sequencing TCRalpha and TCRbeta repertoires over time. The cohort was made up of two young adult volunteers, one female and one male, who were previously healthy.

PBMCs were isolated by Ficoll-Paque density gradient centrifugation. Comment on this clonotype: Its recognized antigen is unknown. Within one base of it there is no much larger clone, and no base qualities were kept.

Sequenced on an Illumina NovaSeq 6000. TCRalpha and TCRbeta cDNA libraries were built by 5'RACE with constant-segment primers, adding sample barcodes and unique molecular identifiers. RNA was extracted from every sample with Trizol reagent. Libraries were amplified in two PCR steps, with a second sample barcode and Illumina TruSeq adapters added in the second step. Sequencing of libraries was performed on an Illumina NovaSeq with 2 x 150 bp paired-end reads. The published analysis was carried out like this. Demultiplexing of reads and collapsing into UMI-guided consensus sequences were performed with migec v1.2.7. Using mixcr v2.1.11, UMI consensuses were aligned to TRA and TRB V and J templates and then assembled into clonotypes. A clonotype was counted as expanded or contracted only if both edgeR and NoisET called the change significant, with noise models trained on biological replicates. For edgeR calls, the cutoffs were a false discovery rate-adjusted p below 0.01 and a log2 fold-change threshold of 1. As an exploratory analysis of dynamics, PCA with hierarchical clustering was applied to max-normalized trajectories of the 1000 most abundant clonotypes. Separately sequenced CD4+ and CD8+ repertoires were used to assign a CD4 or CD8 phenotype to each responding clone. TCRdb applied fastp at Q25 and MiXCR to the public reads, then kept only in-frame beta chains. Every distinct CDR3 protein forms one entry, paired with its most common genes and DNA. These V and J calls derive from TCRdb rather than the authors' analysis. This sample lists roughly 89,000 distinct CDR3 sequences; about 12% were detected once. The top ten clonotypes cover 25% to 35% of the sample.

Taken from cysteine to phenylalanine, the CDR3 has 15 residues. The sequence is cut down to CDR3 DNA, 45 bases in frame from base 1. CDR1 SGHVS and CDR2 FQNEAQ were looked up in the germline V gene. V is pared back by 5 bases and J by 1 base, with 12 bases lying between the germline termini. The research as a whole found: Contracting CD4+ clones appeared mostly in the CM and EM memory subsets, whereas CD8+ clones were enriched in EMRA. Only a couple of mild cases were covered in the study, and larger cohorts including severe cases with pre-infection samples were considered necessary. SARS-CoV-2 specificity was not confirmed for the second-wave clones peaking on day 37. Clones that contracted from day 15 to 85 showed balanced CD4/CD8 phenotypes, whereas a second wave of clones that expanded from day 15 to 37 leaned towards CD4+. Some responding clones were found in pre-infection memory, which suggests that pre-existing cross-reactive memory T cells took part in the SARS-CoV-2 response.

This TCR came from an adult woman who had mild COVID-19 (a few samples of this study predate the infection). The sample titles of this study are shuffled in the database, so cell type and time point are left out; the donor was told from shared clones. The sequenced sample consisted of PBMCs or a T cell subset sorted from them (not recorded which). The V and J segments used are TRBV7-8 and TRBJ2-1; TRBD1 might be the D gene, on 6 matching bases. The sequenced DNA: TGTGCCAGCAGCCCCCGCAGGGGATCCTACAATGAGCAGTTCTTC. Translation gives CASSPRRGSYNEQFF. Joined to the reference TRBV7-8 and TRBJ2-1 proteins, this CDR3 gives the full variable domain: GAGVSQSPRYKVAKRGQDVALRCDPISGHVSLFWYQQALGQGPEFLTYFQNEAQLDKSGLPSDRFFAERPEGSVSTLKIQRTQQEDSAVYLCASSPRRGSYNEQFFGPGTRLTVL.